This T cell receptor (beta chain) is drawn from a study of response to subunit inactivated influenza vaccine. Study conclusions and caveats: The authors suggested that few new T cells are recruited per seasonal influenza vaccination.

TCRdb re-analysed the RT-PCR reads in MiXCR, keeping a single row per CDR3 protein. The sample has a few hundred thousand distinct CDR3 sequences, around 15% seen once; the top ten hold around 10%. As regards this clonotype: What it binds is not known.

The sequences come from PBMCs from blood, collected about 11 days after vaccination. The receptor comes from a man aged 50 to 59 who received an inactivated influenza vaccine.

CDR3 region: CAISEGGRNEQFF. The DNA for the CDR3 is TGTGCCATCAGTGAAGGGGGTAGGAATGAGCAGTTCTTC. V usage is TRBV10-3 and J usage is TRBJ2-1, with TRBD1 as a possible D gene (6 bases). Trimming pared 3 bases from V and 7 bases from J, leaving 10 bases between. This CDR3 comprises 13 residues. CDR1 and CDR2 from the germline V gene are ENHRY and SYGVKD.